One sample yielded the 14 T cell receptor beta chains listed below, sequenced in a study of shared clonotypes between healthy human individuals. Libraries were prepared by immunoSEQ multiplex PCR; TCRdb keeps only in-frame clonotypes and omits some of them. The repertoire consists of over 2 million clones, with about 95% occurring once and the leading ten covering 0.13%. The sample taken for sequencing was naive CD4+ T cells sorted from blood. Described subset: CD45RA+ positively selected. These receptors all come from a man in his late teens or twenties in good health.

This chain links TRBV19 with TRBJ1-2; 8 bases are a match to TRBD1. Germline V gene data show CDR1 as LNHDA and CDR2 as SQIVND (reference sequence). After removal of 5 bases from V and 8 bases from J, the junction contained 7 bases not matched to a gene. CDR3 length: 13 residues. The CDR3 spells CASSSQGARGYTF. Here the CDR3 DNA reads TGTGCCAGTAGTTCTCAGGGGGCGCGGGGCTACACCTTC. The entire variable domain, with the rest obtained from reference TRBV19 and TRBJ1-2, is as follows: DGGITQSPKYLFRKEGQNVTLSCEQNLNHDAMYWYRQDPGQGLRLIYYSQIVNDFQKGDIAEGYSVSREKKESFPLTVTSAQKNPTAFYLCASSSQGARGYTFGSGTRLTVV.

This sequence joins TRBV4-1 and TRBJ1-1; 9 bases map to TRBD1. This CDR3 has 17 amino acids. CDR1 is MGHRA, CDR2 YSYEKL, per germline. The V segment lost 1 base and the J segment 0 bases; nucleotides outside the gene matches: 6. DNA of the CDR3: TGCGCCAGCAGCCAAGGCCACAGGGGGCCCATGAACACTGAAGCTTTCTTT. Its protein is CASSQGHRGPMNTEAFF.

The chain joins TRBV19 to TRBJ1-5; a possible D gene is TRBD1 (5 bases). From germline, CDR1 is LNHDA and CDR2 SQIVND (reference sequence). This CDR3 is 15 amino acids long. With 3 bases removed from V and 3 bases from J, the gap between germline ends came to 12 bases. The CDR3 bases are TGTGCCAGTAGTATGCAGGGAATACTCAATCAGCCCCAGCATTTT. Translated: CASSMQGILNQPQHF.

Remarks on this clone: This sample includes further DNA sequences coding for the same CDR3. The J gene is TRBJ2-5, the V gene TRBV6-5; unclear D gene. The CDR3 sequence is 11 residues long. Deletions cut 4 bases from V and 4 bases from J, with 4 bases between. The germline V gene encodes CDR1 MNHEY and CDR2 SVGAGI. The chain's CDR3 is CASSSGETQYF. The CDR3 coding sequence is TGTGCCAGCAGTTCTGGAGAGACCCAGTACTTC.

This sequence joins TRBV19 and TRBJ1-5, with no clear D. This CDR3 has 11 amino acids. Trimming took 5 bases from V and 2 from J, leaving 1 base between them. From germline, CDR1 is LNHDA and CDR2 SQIVND (reference sequence). CDR3 amino acids: CASSGNQPQHF. The CDR3 DNA is TGTGCCAGTAGTGGCAATCAGCCCCAGCATTTT.

The J gene is TRBJ2-1, the V gene TRBV19, with D perhaps TRBD1 (6 bases). CDR3 length: 16 amino acids. Deletions cut 7 bases from V and 3 bases from J, with 19 bases between. Germline assignment: CDR1 LNHDA and CDR2 SQIVND (reference sequence). The CDR3 spells CASTRLGGVNYNEQFF. CDR3 coding DNA: TGTGCCAGTACCCGCTTAGGGGGAGTAAACTACAATGAGCAGTTCTTC. Variable domain in full (rest from reference TRBV19 and TRBJ2-1): DGGITQSPKYLFRKEGQNVTLSCEQNLNHDAMYWYRQDPGQGLRLIYYSQIVNDFQKGDIAEGYSVSREKKESFPLTVTSAQKNPTAFYLCASTRLGGVNYNEQFFGPGTRLTVL.

The rearrangement uses TRBV4-1 and TRBJ1-2; D is undetermined. From germline, CDR1 is MGHRA and CDR2 YSYEKL. This CDR3 is 14 amino acids long. Trimming pared 0 bases from V and 5 bases from J, leaving 10 bases between. The CDR3 nucleotides read TGCGCCAGCAGCCAAGATCGGCCAGATTATGGCTACACCTTC. Translating it yields CASSQDRPDYGYTF.

This clone was recorded a few times. The V call is TRBV29-1, the J call TRBJ2-5, with D maybe TRBD1 (6 bases). The CDR3 is 15 amino acids. Germline V lookup: CDR1 SQVTM, CDR2 ANQGSEA. Trimming shortened V by 6 bases and J by 2 bases, and 19 bases separated the two germline ends. In DNA form, the CDR3 reads TGCAGCGTAGACCCGATGACAGGTCCACAAGAGACCCAGTACTTC. This gives the protein CSVDPMTGPQETQYF.

As concerns this clone: Germline and junction disagree at one end, which may indicate a read error. The CDR3 nucleotides are TGTGCCAGCAGCTCTTCGGCGGGGGCCACGGTGTCCTTC. This translates into CASSSSAGATVSF. This chain uses TRBV5-6 with TRBJ2-7, with D possibly matching TRBD2 (7 bases). The CDR3 totals 13 residues. CDR1 is SGHDT, CDR2 YYEEEE, per germline.

V is TRBV6-5 and J is TRBJ1-2, with a weak D call TRBD1 (5 bases). Germline values: CDR1 MNHEY, CDR2 SVGAGI. The CDR3 runs to 15 residues. V gave up 6 bases and J gave up 1 base, with 15 bases separating them. The CDR3 protein is CASSRGGFFNYGYTF. In nucleotides, the CDR3 is TGTGCCAGCAGCCGGGGGGGGTTTTTTAACTATGGCTACACCTTC.

The V gene is TRBV30, the J gene TRBJ1-2; D call uncertain. This CDR3 has 12 residues. Trimming stripped 2 bases from V and 6 bases from J, with 10 bases between. CDR1 is GTSNPN and CDR2 is SVGIG in the germline V gene (reference sequence). CDR3 nucleotide sequence: TGTGCCTGGAGTAACTCCCGGCATGGCTACACCTTC. Translated: CAWSNSRHGYTF. The entire variable domain, with the rest obtained from reference TRBV30 and TRBJ1-2, is as follows: SQTIHQWPATLVQPVGSPLSLECTVEGTSNPNLYWYRQAAGRGLQLLFYSVGIGQISSEVPQNLSASRPQDRQFILSSKKLLLSDSGFYLCAWSNSRHGYTFGSGTRLTVV.

The V call is TRBV10-3, the J call TRBJ2-1, with D possibly matching TRBD1 (5 bases). CDR3 length: 13 residues. Germline V CDR1 and CDR2: ENHRY, SYGVKD. V gave up 2 bases and J gave up 5 bases, with 7 bases separating them. This chain's CDR3 is CAISEGAHNEQFF. The CDR3 bases are TGTGCCATCAGTGAGGGGGCCCACAATGAGCAGTTCTTC.

The chain is built from TRBV29-1 and TRBJ1-2, with D tentatively TRBD1 (5 bases). From germline, CDR1 is SQVTM and CDR2 ANQGSEA. Trimming stripped 8 bases from V and 4 bases from J, with 11 bases between. This CDR3 contains 11 residues. The CDR3 region is CSSSGAYGYTF. The CDR3, as DNA: TGCAGCTCCTCCGGGGCCTATGGCTACACCTTC.

This chain links TRBV30 with TRBJ1-2; 12 bases are shared with TRBD1. CDR1 and CDR2 from the germline V gene are GTSNPN and SVGIG (reference sequence). The CDR3 has 14 amino acids. The J segment lost 6 bases and the V segment lost 4 bases, leaving 6 bases of the junction unmatched. In nucleotides, the CDR3 is TGTGCCTGGACTGGGACAGGGGGCTCAAATGGCTACACCTTC. Translation gives CAWTGTGGSNGYTF.